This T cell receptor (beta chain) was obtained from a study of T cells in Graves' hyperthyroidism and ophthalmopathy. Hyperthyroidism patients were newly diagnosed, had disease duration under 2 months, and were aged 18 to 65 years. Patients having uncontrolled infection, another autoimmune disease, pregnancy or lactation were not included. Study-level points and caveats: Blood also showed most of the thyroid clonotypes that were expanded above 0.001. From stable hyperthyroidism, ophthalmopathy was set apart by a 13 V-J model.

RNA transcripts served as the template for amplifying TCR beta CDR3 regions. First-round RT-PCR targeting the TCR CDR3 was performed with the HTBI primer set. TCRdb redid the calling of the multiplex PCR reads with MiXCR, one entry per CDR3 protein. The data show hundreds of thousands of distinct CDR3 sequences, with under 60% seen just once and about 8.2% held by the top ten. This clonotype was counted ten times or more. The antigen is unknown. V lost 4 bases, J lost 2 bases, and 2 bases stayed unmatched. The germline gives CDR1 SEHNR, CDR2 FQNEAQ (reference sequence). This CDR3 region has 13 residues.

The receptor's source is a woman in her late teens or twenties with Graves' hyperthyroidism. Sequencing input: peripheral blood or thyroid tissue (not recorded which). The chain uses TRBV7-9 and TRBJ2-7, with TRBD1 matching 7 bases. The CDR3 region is CASSSTGPYEQYF. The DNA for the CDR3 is TGTGCCAGCAGCTCGACAGGGCCCTACGAGCAGTACTTC.